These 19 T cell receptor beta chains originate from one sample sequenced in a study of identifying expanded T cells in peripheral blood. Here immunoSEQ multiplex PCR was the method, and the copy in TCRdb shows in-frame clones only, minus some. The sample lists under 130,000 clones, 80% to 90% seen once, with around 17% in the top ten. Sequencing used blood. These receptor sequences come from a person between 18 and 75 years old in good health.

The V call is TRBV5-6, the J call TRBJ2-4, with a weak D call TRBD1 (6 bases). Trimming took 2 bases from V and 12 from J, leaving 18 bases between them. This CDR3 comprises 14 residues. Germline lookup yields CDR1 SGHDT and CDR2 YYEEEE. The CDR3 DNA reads TGTGCCAGCAGCTTCCAACGGACAGTTGGCGGTCAGTACTTC. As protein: CASSFQRTVGGQYF.

The CDR3 sequence: CASSDKAANEKLFF. For the CDR3, the DNA is TGTGCCAGTAGTGACAAGGCGGCTAATGAAAAACTGTTTTTT. J is TRBJ1-4 and V is TRBV19; no definite D call. V was trimmed by 5 bases and J by 3 bases, leaving 10 bases between them. Looked up from germline, CDR1 is LNHDA and CDR2 is SQIVND (reference sequence). The CDR3 has 14 residues.

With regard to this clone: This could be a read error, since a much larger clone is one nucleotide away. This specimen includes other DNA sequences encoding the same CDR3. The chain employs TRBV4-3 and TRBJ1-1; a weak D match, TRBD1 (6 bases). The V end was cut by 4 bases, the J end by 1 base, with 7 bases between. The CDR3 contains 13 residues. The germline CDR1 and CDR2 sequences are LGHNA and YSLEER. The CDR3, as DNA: TGCGCCAGCAGCCCGACAGGGAACACTGAAGCTTTCTTT. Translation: CASSPTGNTEAFF.

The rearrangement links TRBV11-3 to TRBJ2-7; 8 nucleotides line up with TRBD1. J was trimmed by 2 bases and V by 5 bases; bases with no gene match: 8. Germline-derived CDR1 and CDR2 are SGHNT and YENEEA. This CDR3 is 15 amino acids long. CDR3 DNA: TGTGCCAGCAGCCAAATGACAGGGGAGACCTACGAGCAGTACTTC. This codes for CASSQMTGETYEQYF.

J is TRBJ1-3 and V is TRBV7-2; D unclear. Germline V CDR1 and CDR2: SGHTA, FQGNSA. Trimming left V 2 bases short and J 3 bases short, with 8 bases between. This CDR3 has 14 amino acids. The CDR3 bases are TGTGCCAGCAGCTTAAGTGGGGTTGGAAACACCATATATTTT. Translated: CASSLSGVGNTIYF.

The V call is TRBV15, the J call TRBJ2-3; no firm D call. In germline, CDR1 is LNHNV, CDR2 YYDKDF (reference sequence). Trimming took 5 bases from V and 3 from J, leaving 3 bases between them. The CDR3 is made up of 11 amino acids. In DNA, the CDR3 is TGTGCCACCAGCTGGACAGATACGCAGTATTTT. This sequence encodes CATSWTDTQYF.

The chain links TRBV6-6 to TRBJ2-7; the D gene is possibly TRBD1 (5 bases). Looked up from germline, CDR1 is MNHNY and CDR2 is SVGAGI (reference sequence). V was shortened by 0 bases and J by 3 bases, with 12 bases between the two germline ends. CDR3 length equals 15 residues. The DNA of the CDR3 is TGTGCCAGCAGTTACTCCGTCGGACAAGGCTACGAGCAGTACTTC. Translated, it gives CASSYSVGQGYEQYF.

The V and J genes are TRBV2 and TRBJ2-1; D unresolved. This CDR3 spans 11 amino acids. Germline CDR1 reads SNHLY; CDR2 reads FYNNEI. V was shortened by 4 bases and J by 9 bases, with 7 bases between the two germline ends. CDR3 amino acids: CASSGPSEQFF. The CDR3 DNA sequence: TGTGCCAGCAGTGGCCCGAGTGAGCAGTTCTTC.

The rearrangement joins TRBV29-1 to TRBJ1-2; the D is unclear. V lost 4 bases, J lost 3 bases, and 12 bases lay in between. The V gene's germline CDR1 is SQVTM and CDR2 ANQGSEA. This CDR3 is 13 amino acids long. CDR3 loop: CSVVLANHYGYTF. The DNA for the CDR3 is TGCAGCGTTGTTCTGGCAAACCACTATGGCTACACCTTC.

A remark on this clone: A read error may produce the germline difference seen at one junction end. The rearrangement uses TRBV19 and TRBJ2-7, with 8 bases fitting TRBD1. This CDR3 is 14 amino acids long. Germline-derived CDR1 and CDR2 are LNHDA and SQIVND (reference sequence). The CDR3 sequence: CASSIDRQGYGQYF. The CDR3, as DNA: TGTGCCAGTAGTATAGATCGACAGGGGTACGGGCAGTACTTC.

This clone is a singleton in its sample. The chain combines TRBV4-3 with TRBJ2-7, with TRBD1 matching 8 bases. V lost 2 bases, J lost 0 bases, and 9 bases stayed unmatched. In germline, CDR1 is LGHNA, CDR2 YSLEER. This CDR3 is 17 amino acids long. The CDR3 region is CASSQHLPGTGSYEQYF. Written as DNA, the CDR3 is TGCGCCAGCAGCCAACACCTCCCCGGGACAGGCTCCTACGAGCAGTACTTC.

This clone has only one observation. Written as DNA, the CDR3 is TGCAGCGTTGTAACAGGCAATCAGCCCCAGCATTTT. This sequence encodes CSVVTGNQPQHF. The chain combines TRBV29-1 with TRBJ1-5; D call uncertain. The germline V and J ends were trimmed by 4 bases and 2 bases, with 6 bases remaining between them. CDR1 is SQVTM and CDR2 is ANQGSEA in the germline V gene. This CDR3 is built from 12 residues. Using reference TRBV29-1 and TRBJ1-5 for the parts outside the CDR3, the full variable domain is SAVISQKPSRDICQRGTSLTIQCQVDSQVTMMFWYRQQPGQSLTLIATANQGSEATYESGFVIDKFPISRPNLTFSTLTVSNMSPEDSSIYLCSVVTGNQPQHFGDGTRLSIL.

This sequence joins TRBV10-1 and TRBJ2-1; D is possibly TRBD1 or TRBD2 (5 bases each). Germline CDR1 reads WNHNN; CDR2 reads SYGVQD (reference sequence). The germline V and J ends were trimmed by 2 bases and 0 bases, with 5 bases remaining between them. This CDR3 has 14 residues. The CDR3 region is CASSEGGSYNEQFF. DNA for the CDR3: TGCGCCAGCAGTGAGGGGGGCTCCTACAATGAGCAGTTCTTC.

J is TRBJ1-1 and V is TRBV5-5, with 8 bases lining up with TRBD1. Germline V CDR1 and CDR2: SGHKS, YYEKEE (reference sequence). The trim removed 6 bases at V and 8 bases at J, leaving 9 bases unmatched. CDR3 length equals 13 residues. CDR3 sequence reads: CASTLWTGTEAFF. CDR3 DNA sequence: TGTGCCAGCACACTCTGGACAGGGACAGAAGCTTTCTTT.

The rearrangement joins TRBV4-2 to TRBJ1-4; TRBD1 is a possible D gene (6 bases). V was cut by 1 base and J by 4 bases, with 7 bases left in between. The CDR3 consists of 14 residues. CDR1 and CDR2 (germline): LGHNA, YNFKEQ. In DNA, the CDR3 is TGTGCCAGCAGCCAAGCGGGACATAATGAAAAACTGTTTTTT. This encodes CASSQAGHNEKLFF.

CDR3 amino acids: CASSLEFRTEAFF. CDR3 coding DNA: TGTGCCAGCAGCTTAGAATTCAGAACTGAAGCTTTCTTT. The V call is TRBV7-7, the J call TRBJ1-1; D call uncertain. V gave up 1 base and J gave up 5 bases, with 8 bases separating them. Germline V gene sequence: CDR1 SSHAT, CDR2 FNYEAQ (reference sequence). This CDR3 comprises 13 residues.

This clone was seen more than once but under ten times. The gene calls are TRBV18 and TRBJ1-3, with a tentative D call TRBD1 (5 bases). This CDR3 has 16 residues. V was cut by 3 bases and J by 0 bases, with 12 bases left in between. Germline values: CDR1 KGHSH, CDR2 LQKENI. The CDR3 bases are TGTGCCAGCTCACCTGTGAGGGACCACTCTGGAAACACCATATATTTT. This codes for CASSPVRDHSGNTIYF.

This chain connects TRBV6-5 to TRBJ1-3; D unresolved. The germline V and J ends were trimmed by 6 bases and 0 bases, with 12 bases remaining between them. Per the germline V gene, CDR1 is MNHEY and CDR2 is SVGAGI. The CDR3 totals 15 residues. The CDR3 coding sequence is TGTGCCAGCAGCCCCGGAGAGACCTCTGGAAACACCATATATTTT. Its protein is CASSPGETSGNTIYF.

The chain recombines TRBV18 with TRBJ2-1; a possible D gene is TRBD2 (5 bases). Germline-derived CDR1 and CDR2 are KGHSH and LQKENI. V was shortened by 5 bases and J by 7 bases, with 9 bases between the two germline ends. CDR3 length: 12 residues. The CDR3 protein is CASSSSRNEQFF. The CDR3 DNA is TGTGCCAGCTCATCTAGCCGTAATGAGCAGTTCTTC. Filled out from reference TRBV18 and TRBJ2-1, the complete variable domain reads NAGVMQNPRHLVRRRGQEARLRCSPMKGHSHVYWYRQLPEEGLKFMVYLQKENIIDESGMPKERFSAEFPKEGPSILRIQQVVRGDSAAYFCASSSSRNEQFFGPGTRLTVL.